These T cell receptor beta chains were read from a single sample in a study of blood T cell repertoires in COVID-19. Here immunoSEQ multiplex PCR was the method, and the copy in TCRdb shows in-frame clones only, minus some. The sample holds roughly 260,000 clones, approximately 86% seen once. The sample consisted of peripheral blood. The receptors shown here come from a middle-aged man who had recovered from COVID-19. The CDR3 runs from the conserved cysteine through the conserved F or W. Fields, in order: CDR3 protein, V gene, J gene, D gene. The D gene is left open where the match is weak.

cdr3_aa: CASSPGTVPTDTQYF; v_call: TRBV9; j_call: TRBJ2-3; d_call: TRBD1
cdr3_aa: CTSSHRLAGSPQFF; v_call: TRBV1; j_call: TRBJ2-1; d_call: -
cdr3_aa: CASSLGVNPGELFF; v_call: TRBV11-2; j_call: TRBJ2-2; d_call: -
cdr3_aa: CASSLIPLGGNTEAFF; v_call: TRBV5-5; j_call: TRBJ1-1; d_call: -
cdr3_aa: CASSVRGWANEKLFF; v_call: TRBV2; j_call: TRBJ1-4; d_call: -
cdr3_aa: CASTGSGRKNEQYF; v_call: TRBV23-1; j_call: TRBJ2-7; d_call: TRBD2
cdr3_aa: CAWSVRPSGRVYNEQFF; v_call: TRBV30; j_call: TRBJ2-1; d_call: TRBD2
cdr3_aa: CASSSPSGWRELGNEQFF; v_call: TRBV27; j_call: TRBJ2-1; d_call: TRBD2
cdr3_aa: CASSLSRGTRNEQFF; v_call: TRBV27; j_call: TRBJ2-1; d_call: TRBD2
cdr3_aa: CASSLGAGVSYNEQFF; v_call: TRBV5-4; j_call: TRBJ2-1; d_call: TRBD2
cdr3_aa: CASSVGGQPSGRGYTF; v_call: TRBV9; j_call: TRBJ1-2; d_call: TRBD1
cdr3_aa: CAISAGQGNTEAFF; v_call: TRBV10-3; j_call: TRBJ1-1; d_call: TRBD1
cdr3_aa: CASSPTSGLRGDTQYF; v_call: TRBV5-4; j_call: TRBJ2-3; d_call: TRBD2
cdr3_aa: CASNRERLAETQETQYF; v_call: TRBV23-1; j_call: TRBJ2-5; d_call: -
cdr3_aa: CASSFTGGVRQETQYF; v_call: TRBV6-5; j_call: TRBJ2-5; d_call: TRBD1
cdr3_aa: CASSEPRKAGEQYF; v_call: TRBV10-1; j_call: TRBJ2-7; d_call: -
cdr3_aa: CASSVNSGSSYEQYF; v_call: TRBV9; j_call: TRBJ2-7; d_call: TRBD2
cdr3_aa: CASSLEGGLAKNIQYF; v_call: TRBV5-6; j_call: TRBJ2-4; d_call: TRBD1
cdr3_aa: CASSQEQGDYEQYF; v_call: TRBV18; j_call: TRBJ2-7; d_call: TRBD1
cdr3_aa: CASSPKPTRGNTIYF; v_call: TRBV18; j_call: TRBJ1-3; d_call: -
cdr3_aa: CASSITGGTTDTQYF; v_call: TRBV19; j_call: TRBJ2-3; d_call: TRBD1
cdr3_aa: CASSTRLQGLGTEAFF; v_call: TRBV5-1; j_call: TRBJ1-1; d_call: TRBD1
cdr3_aa: CASSFLAGEQYF; v_call: TRBV27; j_call: TRBJ2-7; d_call: -
cdr3_aa: CAGAGQGVHEQYF; v_call: TRBV30; j_call: TRBJ2-7; d_call: TRBD1
cdr3_aa: CASSWDGGVYEQYF; v_call: TRBV5-1; j_call: TRBJ2-7; d_call: -
cdr3_aa: CASSQEVGRGYTF; v_call: TRBV4-2; j_call: TRBJ1-2; d_call: -
cdr3_aa: CASSPTPTGELFF; v_call: TRBV5-6; j_call: TRBJ2-2; d_call: -
cdr3_aa: CAWSLGSSHEQFF; v_call: TRBV30; j_call: TRBJ2-1; d_call: -
cdr3_aa: CASSLTGRNSPLHF; v_call: TRBV5-6; j_call: TRBJ1-6; d_call: -
cdr3_aa: CASSLGAGGKEQFF; v_call: TRBV7-9; j_call: TRBJ2-1; d_call: TRBD2
cdr3_aa: CASSFGGLAGTGASTDTQYF; v_call: TRBV27; j_call: TRBJ2-3; d_call: TRBD2
cdr3_aa: CASSLGRAEQFF; v_call: TRBV12-3/TRBV12-4; j_call: TRBJ2-1; d_call: -
cdr3_aa: CASSSLGGRKGDTQYF; v_call: TRBV11-2; j_call: TRBJ2-3; d_call: -
cdr3_aa: CAISPGTGNGDTQYF; v_call: TRBV10-3; j_call: TRBJ2-3; d_call: TRBD1
cdr3_aa: CASSQELKELYEQYF; v_call: TRBV4-1; j_call: TRBJ2-7; d_call: -
cdr3_aa: CSASPLTSVPGLDTQYF; v_call: TRBV20-1; j_call: TRBJ2-3; d_call: TRBD2
cdr3_aa: CASSFRGKPSNQPQHF; v_call: TRBV11-2; j_call: TRBJ1-5; d_call: -
cdr3_aa: CAGRRRGSPWGAGELFF; v_call: TRBV30; j_call: TRBJ2-2; d_call: -
cdr3_aa: CASSQDGLPTDTQYF; v_call: TRBV3-1/TRBV3-2; j_call: TRBJ2-3; d_call: -
cdr3_aa: CASSQDGWREGRDTQYF; v_call: TRBV4-3; j_call: TRBJ2-3; d_call: TRBD2
cdr3_aa: CASSSSGTRAIQYF; v_call: TRBV6-2/TRBV6-3; j_call: TRBJ2-4; d_call: TRBD2
cdr3_aa: CASSYSGTGYNEQFF; v_call: TRBV6-5; j_call: TRBJ2-1; d_call: TRBD1
cdr3_aa: CRADLAEAFF; v_call: TRBV29-1; j_call: TRBJ1-1; d_call: -
cdr3_aa: CASSASGQYEQYF; v_call: TRBV9; j_call: TRBJ2-7; d_call: -
cdr3_aa: CASSLSTNRFPRDRVTDTQYF; v_call: TRBV27; j_call: TRBJ2-3; d_call: TRBD1
cdr3_aa: CASRGTGEETQYF; v_call: TRBV12-3/TRBV12-4; j_call: TRBJ2-5; d_call: TRBD1
cdr3_aa: CASSGPGLAEQYF; v_call: TRBV5-4; j_call: TRBJ2-7; d_call: TRBD2
cdr3_aa: CASSVFGLAGGEQFF; v_call: TRBV2; j_call: TRBJ2-1; d_call: -
cdr3_aa: CASSSELAGSSYEQYF; v_call: TRBV5-4; j_call: TRBJ2-7; d_call: TRBD2
cdr3_aa: CASSQPGGPSPLHF; v_call: TRBV14; j_call: TRBJ1-6; d_call: -
cdr3_aa: CASGQGPYEQYF; v_call: TRBV6-6; j_call: TRBJ2-7; d_call: TRBD1
cdr3_aa: CASSFDSNSPLHF; v_call: TRBV5-8; j_call: TRBJ1-6; d_call: -
cdr3_aa: CASSQDILAGDEQYF; v_call: TRBV4-2; j_call: TRBJ2-7; d_call: TRBD2